This T cell receptor (beta chain) appears in the sequencing data of a study of shared clonotypes between healthy human individuals (dated by TCRdb to about 2020). About the full investigation: The cohort included a few men and two women between 18 and 49 years of age. Libraries were prepared and TCR repertoires were sequenced by different laboratories using diverse techniques, in order to increase sequencing depth and limit assay-specific biases. The study deeply sequenced blood TCR repertoires of about 5 healthy adults to estimate repertoire size and the extent of clonotype sharing between individuals. Between about 0.85 and 9.5 billion PBMCs per donor were obtained by leukapheresis. Per donor, three plates each were used for CD4 naive and CD4 memory, two for CD8 naive, and one for CD8 memory. Study-level results and caveats: Compared with non-shared clonotypes, clonotypes shared by all four sorted-subset donors had higher generation probabilities. Sampling was restricted to blood, and TCR repertoires in tissues likely differ from the TCR repertoires found in blood. Roughly 5.2% of naive CD4, 3.5% of naive CD8, approximately 2.2% of memory CD4, and approximately 0.4% of memory CD8 clonotypes were shared across several donors. Incomplete sequencing was indicated by rarefaction of sorted-subset datasets, despite the large sequencing depth. Naive subsets generally had larger estimated clonotype richness than memory subsets. Based on pairwise subsampling, the degree of clonotype sharing among donors was expected to be affected by sequencing depth. Because the study included only a small number of donors, the genetic and exposure-history diversity represented was limited.

Using the deep immunoSEQ assay, multiplex PCR amplified TCR CDR3 regions from genomic DNA. Extracted genomic DNA from each cell subset was distributed evenly across all wells of several immunoSEQ 96-well plates, and each plate was treated as a replicate. For sorted subsets, approximately 200 ng of genomic DNA, equivalent to roughly 30,000 T cell genomes, went into each replicate PCR. Purified libraries were quantified with a Qubit 3.0 fluorometer, sized on a Bioanalyzer 2100, and re-quantified with the KAPA Library Quantification kit. Each immunoSEQ 96-well plate was sequenced on its own single-read 150-cycle Illumina NextSeq 550 flow cell. The paper's data handling went like this. The immunoSEQ output contained only junctional sequences without quality scores, so filtering could not match that applied to full-length reads. To assign V/J genes and CDR3, sequences were annotated using PyIR, a Python wrapper for IgBLAST v1.9, with IMGT germline references. Reads were filtered out if the reads had weak V/J assignments (E-value above 1e-6), no CDR3, stop codons, out-of-frame junctions, or ambiguous translated residues. A V3J clonotype was defined by an identical inferred V gene, J gene, and CDR3 amino acid sequence. To compute the percentage overlap between repertoires, the number of shared unique clonotypes was divided by the size of the smaller repertoire. RTK rarefaction, the Chao1 estimator, and Recon v2.1 estimates of unobserved clonotypes were used to assess repertoire richness. Generation probabilities were computed with OLGA for all TCRbeta clonotypes obtained by the gDNA method from a few donors. The immuneACCESS repertoire file appears here via TCRdb, limited to in-frame rearrangements. These files lack a portion of the clones; in checked studies, under half of the deficit traces to unresolved V genes, and the cause of the others is not known. The V and J calls and clone size were taken over from that table, and D and trimming were inferred from the DNA. The sample yields about 2,500,000 clones; more than 90% were counted once. Over 0.12% of the sample is in the top ten clones.

Counted from cysteine to phenylalanine, this CDR3 has 19 amino acids. Only CDR3 DNA is held: 57 bases, read in frame from base 1. Points on this clone: No antigen is known for it. The record has no base qualities; no much larger clone is one base away.

Donors were healthy HIV-negative adults with no recently reported acute infections or vaccinations. All donors were Caucasian adults living in Nashville, Tennessee, USA. CD4+ T cells were enriched through magnetic negative selection, after which naive cells were positively selected on CD45RA and the remaining negative fraction served as the memory subset. Blood was obtained by leukapheresis, after which PBMCs were separated by Ficoll-Histopaque density gradient centrifugation and cryopreserved in liquid nitrogen vapor phase. Analytical flow cytometry was used to check the purity and quantity of each magnetically sorted T cell population. From each sorted fraction, genomic DNA was isolated and quantified by UV absorbance on a Nanodrop 2000c.

Source material: naive CD4+ T cells sorted from blood. In light of the paper, this sample's cell subset or site label describes: CD45RA+ positively selected. The receptor comes from a man aged 18 to 30 in good health. The chain uses TRBV21-1 and TRBJ2-7; the table gives TRBD2 as D, unverified against the DNA. TRBV21-1 is listed as a pseudogene. The base sequence is TGTGCCAGCAGCAAAGTCCGAACCGGGACTAGCGAGAGTAGTTACGAGCAGTACTTC. It translates to CASSKVRTGTSESSYEQYF.